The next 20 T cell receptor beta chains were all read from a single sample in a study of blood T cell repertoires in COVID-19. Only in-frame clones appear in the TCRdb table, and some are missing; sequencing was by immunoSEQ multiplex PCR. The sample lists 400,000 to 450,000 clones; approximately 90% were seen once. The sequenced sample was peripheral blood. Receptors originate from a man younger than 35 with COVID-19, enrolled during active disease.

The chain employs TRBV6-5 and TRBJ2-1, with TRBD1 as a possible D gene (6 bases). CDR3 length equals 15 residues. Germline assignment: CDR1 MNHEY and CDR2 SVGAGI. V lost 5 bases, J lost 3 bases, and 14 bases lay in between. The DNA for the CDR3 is TGTGCCAGCAGTCTAGGGGGTTCTTTCTACAATGAGCAGTTCTTC. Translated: CASSLGGSFYNEQFF.

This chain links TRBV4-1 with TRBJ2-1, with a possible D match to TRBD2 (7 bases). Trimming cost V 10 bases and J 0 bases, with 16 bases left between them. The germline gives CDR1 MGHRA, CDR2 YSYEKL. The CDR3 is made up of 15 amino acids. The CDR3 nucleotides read TGCGCCACGGGGGGCCCGGGGGTCTCCTACAATGAGCAGTTCTTC. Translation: CATGGPGVSYNEQFF.

The chain's CDR3 is CASSEYRGAAYGYTF. The CDR3 bases are TGTGCCAGCAGTGAATATCGTGGGGCAGCTTATGGCTACACCTTC. The V gene is TRBV6-1, the J gene TRBJ1-2; D may be TRBD1 (5 bases). Trimming removed 2 bases at V and 5 bases at J, with 15 bases between. This CDR3 has 15 residues. The V gene's germline CDR1 is MNHNS and CDR2 SASEGT.

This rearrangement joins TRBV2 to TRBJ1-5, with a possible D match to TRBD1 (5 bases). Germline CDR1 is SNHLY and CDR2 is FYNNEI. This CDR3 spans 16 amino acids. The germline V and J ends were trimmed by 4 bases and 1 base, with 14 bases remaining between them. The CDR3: CASSALGAPSNQPQHF. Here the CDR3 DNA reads TGTGCCAGCAGTGCGCTTGGGGCCCCGAGCAATCAGCCCCAGCATTTT.

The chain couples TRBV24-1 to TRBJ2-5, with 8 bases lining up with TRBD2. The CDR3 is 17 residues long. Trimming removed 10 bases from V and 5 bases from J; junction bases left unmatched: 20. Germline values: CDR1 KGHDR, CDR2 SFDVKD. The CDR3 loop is CATSPGSKGEREETQYF. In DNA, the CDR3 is TGTGCCACGTCTCCCGGGTCTAAAGGGGAGCGGGAGGAGACCCAGTACTTC.

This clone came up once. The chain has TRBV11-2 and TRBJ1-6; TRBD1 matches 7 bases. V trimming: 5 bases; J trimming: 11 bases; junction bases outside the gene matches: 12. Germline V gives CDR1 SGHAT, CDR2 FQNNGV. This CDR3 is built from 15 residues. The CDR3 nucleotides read TGTGCCAGCAGCCCCATCAGGGGGTTATATCCACCCCTCCACTTT. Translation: CASSPIRGLYPPLHF.

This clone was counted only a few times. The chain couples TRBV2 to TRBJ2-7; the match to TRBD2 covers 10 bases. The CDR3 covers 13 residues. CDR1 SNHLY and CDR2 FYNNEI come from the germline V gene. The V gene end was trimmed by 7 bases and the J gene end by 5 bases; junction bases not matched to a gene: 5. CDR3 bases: TGTGCCAGCACCCAGCGGGGGGGCGACGAGCAGTACTTC. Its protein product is CASTQRGGDEQYF.

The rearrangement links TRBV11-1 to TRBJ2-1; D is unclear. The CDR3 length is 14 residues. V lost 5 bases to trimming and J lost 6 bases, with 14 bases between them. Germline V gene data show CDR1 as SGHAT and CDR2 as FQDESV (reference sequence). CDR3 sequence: CASSVGFEANEQFF. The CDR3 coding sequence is TGTGCCAGCAGCGTAGGATTCGAGGCCAATGAGCAGTTCTTC. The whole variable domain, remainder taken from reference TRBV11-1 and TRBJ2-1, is EAEVAQSPRYKITEKSQAVAFWCDPISGHATLYWYRQILGQGPELLVQFQDESVVDDSQLPKDRFSAERLKGVDSTLKIQPAELGDSAMYLCASSVGFEANEQFFGPGTRLTVL.

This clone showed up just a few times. CDR3 in DNA: TGTGCCTGGAGTGTACGGGACAGGGTTAACCAGCCCCAGCATTTT. It encodes CAWSVRDRVNQPQHF. The J gene is TRBJ1-5, the V gene TRBV30, with 9 bases identical to TRBD1. The junction had 7 bases not matched to a gene; V was cut back by 0 bases and J by 7 bases. The length of the CDR3 is 15 residues. Germline V gene sequence: CDR1 GTSNPN, CDR2 SVGIG (reference sequence).

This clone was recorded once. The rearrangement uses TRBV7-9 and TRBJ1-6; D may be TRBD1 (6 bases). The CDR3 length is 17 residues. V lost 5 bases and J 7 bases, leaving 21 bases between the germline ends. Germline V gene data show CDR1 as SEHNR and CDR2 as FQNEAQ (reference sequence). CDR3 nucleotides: TGTGCCAGCAGCCCCGGGCCCACGGGACATTACAATTCACCCCTCCACTTT. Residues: CASSPGPTGHYNSPLHF. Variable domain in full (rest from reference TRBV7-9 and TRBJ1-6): DTGVSQNPRHKITKRGQNVTFRCDPISEHNRLYWYRQTLGQGPEFLTYFQNEAQLEKSRLLSDRFSAERPKGSFSTLEIQRTEQGDSAMYLCASSPGPTGHYNSPLHFGNGTRLTVT.

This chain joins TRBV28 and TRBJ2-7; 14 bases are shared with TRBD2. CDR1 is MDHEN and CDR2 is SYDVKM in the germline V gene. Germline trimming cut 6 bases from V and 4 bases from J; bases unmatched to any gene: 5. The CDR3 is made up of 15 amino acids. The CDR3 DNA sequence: TGTGCCAGCAGCTACCGACTAGCGGGGGGGTACGAGCAGTACTTC. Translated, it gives CASSYRLAGGYEQYF.

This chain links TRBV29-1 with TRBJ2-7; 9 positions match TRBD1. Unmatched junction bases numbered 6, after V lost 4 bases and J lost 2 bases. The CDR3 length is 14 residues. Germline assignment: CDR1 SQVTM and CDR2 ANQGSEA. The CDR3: CSVVRWTGAYEQYF. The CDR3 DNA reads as TGCAGCGTTGTACGTTGGACAGGGGCCTACGAGCAGTACTTC.

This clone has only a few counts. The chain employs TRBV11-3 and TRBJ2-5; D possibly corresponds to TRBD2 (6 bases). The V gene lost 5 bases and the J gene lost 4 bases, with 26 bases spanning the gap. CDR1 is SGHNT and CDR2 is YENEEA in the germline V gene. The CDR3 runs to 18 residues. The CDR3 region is CASSPLLFYGSGSETQYF. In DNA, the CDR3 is TGTGCCAGCAGCCCCCTGTTATTTTACGGGAGTGGGTCAGAGACCCAGTACTTC.

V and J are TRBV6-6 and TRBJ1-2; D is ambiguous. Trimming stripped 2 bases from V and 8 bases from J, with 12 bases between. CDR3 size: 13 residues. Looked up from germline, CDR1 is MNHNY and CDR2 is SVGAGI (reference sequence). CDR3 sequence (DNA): TGTGCCAGCAGTTACGAGGGAGGGAGGGGCTACACCTTC. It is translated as CASSYEGGRGYTF.

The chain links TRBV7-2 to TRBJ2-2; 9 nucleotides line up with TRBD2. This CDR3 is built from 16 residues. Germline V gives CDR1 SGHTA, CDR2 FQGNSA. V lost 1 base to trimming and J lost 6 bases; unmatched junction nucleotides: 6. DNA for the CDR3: TGTGCCAGCAGCTTAGTGGTACTAGCGGGCGCCGGGGAGCTGTTTTTT. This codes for CASSLVVLAGAGELFF.

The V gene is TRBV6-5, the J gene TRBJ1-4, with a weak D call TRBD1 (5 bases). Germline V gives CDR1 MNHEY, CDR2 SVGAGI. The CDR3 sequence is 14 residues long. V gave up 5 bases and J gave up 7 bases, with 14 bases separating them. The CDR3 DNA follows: TGTGCCAGCAGTAAGGAGTTTCAGGGTGAAAAACTGTTTTTT. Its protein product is CASSKEFQGEKLFF.

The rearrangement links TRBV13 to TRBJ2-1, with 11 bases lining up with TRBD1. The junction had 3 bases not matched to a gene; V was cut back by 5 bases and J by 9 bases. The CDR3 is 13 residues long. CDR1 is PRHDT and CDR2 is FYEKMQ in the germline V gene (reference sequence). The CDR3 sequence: CASSPGQGVEQFF. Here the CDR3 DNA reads TGTGCCAGCAGCCCGGGACAGGGGGTTGAGCAGTTCTTC. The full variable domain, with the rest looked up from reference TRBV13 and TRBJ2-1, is AAGVIQSPRHLIKEKRETATLKCYPIPRHDTVYWYQQGPGQDPQFLISFYEKMQSDKGSIPDRFSAQQFSDYHSELNMSSLELGDSALYFCASSPGQGVEQFFGPGTRLTVL.

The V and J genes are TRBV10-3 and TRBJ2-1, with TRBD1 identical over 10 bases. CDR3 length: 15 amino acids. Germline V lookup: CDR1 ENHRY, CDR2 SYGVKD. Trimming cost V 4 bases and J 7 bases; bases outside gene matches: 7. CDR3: CAISGVGQGLNEQFF. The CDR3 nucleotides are TGTGCCATCAGTGGTGTGGGACAGGGGTTGAATGAGCAGTTCTTC.

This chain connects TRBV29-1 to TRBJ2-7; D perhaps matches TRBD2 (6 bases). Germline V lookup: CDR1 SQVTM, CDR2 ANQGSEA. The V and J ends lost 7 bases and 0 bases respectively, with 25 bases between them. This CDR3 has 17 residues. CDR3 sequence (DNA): TGCAGCGCCTCCTCCTTGGTTGTTTTGCGGGGCTCCTACGAGCAGTACTTC. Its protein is CSASSLVVLRGSYEQYF.

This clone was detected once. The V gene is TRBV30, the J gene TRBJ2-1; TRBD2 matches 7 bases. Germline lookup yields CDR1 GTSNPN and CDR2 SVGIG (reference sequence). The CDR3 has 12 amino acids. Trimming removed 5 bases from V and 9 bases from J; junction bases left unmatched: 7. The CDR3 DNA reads TGTGCCTGGGACAGACCGGGGGGTGAGCAGTTCTTC. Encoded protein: CAWDRPGGEQFF.